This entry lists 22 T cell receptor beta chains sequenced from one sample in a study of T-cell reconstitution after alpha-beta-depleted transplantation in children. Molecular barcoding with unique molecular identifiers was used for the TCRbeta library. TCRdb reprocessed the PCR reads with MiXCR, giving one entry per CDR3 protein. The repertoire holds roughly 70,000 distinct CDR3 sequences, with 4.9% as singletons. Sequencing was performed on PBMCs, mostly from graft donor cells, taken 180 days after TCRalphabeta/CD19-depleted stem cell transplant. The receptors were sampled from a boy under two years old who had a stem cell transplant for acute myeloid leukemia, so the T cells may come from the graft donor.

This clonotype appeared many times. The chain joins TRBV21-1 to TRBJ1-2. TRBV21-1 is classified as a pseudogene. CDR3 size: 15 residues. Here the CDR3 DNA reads TGTGCCAGCAGCAAACGGCAGGGATCGAACCATGGCTACACCTTC. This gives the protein CASSKRQGSNHGYTF.

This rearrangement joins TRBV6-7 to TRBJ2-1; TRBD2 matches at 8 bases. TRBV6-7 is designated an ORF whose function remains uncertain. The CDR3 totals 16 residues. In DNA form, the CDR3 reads TGTGCTAAGGGGCGGGGGGCCTTGTCAACATTAAATGAGCAGTTCTTC. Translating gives CAKGRGALSTLNEQFF.

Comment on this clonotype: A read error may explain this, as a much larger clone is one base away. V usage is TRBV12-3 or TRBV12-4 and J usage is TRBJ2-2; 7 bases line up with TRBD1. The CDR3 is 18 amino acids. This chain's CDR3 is CTSSLPRRGGLNTGELFF. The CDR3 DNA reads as TGTACCAGCAGTCTCCCACGTCGAGGGGGCTTGAACACCGGGGAGCTGTTTTTT.

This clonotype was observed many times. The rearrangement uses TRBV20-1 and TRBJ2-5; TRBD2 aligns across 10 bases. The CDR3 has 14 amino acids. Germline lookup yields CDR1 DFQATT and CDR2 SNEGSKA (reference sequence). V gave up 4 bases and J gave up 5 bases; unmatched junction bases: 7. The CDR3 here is CSAKSGGGRETQYF. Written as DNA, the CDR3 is TGCAGTGCTAAGAGCGGGGGGGGTAGGGAGACCCAGTACTTC.

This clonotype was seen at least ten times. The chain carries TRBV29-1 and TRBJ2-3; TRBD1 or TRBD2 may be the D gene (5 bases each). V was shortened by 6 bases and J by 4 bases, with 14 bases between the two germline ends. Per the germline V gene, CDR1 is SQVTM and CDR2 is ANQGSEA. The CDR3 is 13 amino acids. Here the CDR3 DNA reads TGCAGCGTCCGGATGGGGGTTTCAGATACGCAGTATTTT. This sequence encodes CSVRMGVSDTQYF.

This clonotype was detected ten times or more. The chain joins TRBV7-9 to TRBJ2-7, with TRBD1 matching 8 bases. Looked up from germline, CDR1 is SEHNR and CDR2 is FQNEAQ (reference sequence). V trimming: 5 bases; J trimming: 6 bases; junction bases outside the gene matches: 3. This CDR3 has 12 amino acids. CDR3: CASSQGAGEQYV. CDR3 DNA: TGTGCCAGCAGCCAGGGGGCTGGCGAGCAGTACGTC.

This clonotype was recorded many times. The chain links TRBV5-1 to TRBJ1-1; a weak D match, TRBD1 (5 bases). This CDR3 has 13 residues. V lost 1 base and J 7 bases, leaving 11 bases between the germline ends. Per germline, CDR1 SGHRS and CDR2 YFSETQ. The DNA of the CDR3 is TGCGCCAGCAGCTTGCCGGGGGGATATGAAGCTTTCTTT. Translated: CASSLPGGYEAFF.

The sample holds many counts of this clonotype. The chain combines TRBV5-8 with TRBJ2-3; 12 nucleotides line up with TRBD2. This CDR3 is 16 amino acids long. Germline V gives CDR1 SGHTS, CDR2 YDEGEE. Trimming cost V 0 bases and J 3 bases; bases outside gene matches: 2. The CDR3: CASSLGLAGETDTQYF. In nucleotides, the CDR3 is TGTGCCAGCAGCTTGGGACTAGCGGGGGAGACAGATACGCAGTATTTT.

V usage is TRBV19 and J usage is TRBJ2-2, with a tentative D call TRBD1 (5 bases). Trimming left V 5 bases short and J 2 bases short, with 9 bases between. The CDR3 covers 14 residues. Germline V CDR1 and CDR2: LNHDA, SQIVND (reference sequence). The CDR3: CASSADRNTGELFF. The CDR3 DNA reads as TGTGCCAGTAGTGCCGACAGAAACACCGGGGAGCTGTTTTTT.

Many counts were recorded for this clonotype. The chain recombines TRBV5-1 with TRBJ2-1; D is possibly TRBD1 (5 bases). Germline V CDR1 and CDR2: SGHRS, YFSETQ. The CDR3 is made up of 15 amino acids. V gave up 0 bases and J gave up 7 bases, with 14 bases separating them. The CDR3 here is CASSLGPGIGNEQFF. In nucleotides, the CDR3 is TGCGCCAGCAGCTTGGGACCAGGGATTGGGAATGAGCAGTTCTTC. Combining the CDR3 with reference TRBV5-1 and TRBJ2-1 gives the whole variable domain KAGVTQTPRYLIKTRGQQVTLSCSPISGHRSVSWYQQTPGQGLQFLFEYFSETQRNKGNFPGRFSGRQFSNSRSEMNVSTLELGDSALYLCASSLGPGIGNEQFFGPGTRLTVL.

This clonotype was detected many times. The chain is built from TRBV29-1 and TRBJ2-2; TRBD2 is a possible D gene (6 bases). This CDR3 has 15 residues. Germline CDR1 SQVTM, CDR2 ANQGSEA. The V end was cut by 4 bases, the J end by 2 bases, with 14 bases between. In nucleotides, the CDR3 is TGCAGCGTTGGTGGAACTAGCCTTAACACCGGGGAGCTGTTTTTT. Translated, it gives CSVGGTSLNTGELFF.

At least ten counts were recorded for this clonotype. The CDR3, as DNA: TGCGCCAGCAGCCAAGATTGGGGGCGGCCCTACGAGCAGTACTTC. It specifies CASSQDWGRPYEQYF. The rearrangement links TRBV4-3 to TRBJ2-7; D is possibly TRBD1 (6 bases). The V end lost 0 bases, the J end lost 2 bases, and 11 bases lay between the germline ends. The germline V gene has CDR1 LGHNA and CDR2 YSLEER. There are 15 residues in the CDR3.

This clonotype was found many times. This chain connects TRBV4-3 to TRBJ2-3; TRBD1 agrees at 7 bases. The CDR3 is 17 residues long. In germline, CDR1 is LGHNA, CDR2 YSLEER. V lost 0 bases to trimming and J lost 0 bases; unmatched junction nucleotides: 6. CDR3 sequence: CASSQEVTGQSTDTQYF. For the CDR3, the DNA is TGCGCCAGCAGCCAAGAAGTAACGGGACAGAGCACAGATACGCAGTATTTT.

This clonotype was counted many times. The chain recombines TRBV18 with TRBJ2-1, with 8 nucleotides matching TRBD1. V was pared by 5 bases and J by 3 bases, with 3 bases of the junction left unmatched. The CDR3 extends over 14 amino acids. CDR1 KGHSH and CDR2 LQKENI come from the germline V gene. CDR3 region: CASSRDRSYNEQFF. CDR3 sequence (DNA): TGTGCCAGCTCAAGGGACAGGAGCTACAATGAGCAGTTCTTC.

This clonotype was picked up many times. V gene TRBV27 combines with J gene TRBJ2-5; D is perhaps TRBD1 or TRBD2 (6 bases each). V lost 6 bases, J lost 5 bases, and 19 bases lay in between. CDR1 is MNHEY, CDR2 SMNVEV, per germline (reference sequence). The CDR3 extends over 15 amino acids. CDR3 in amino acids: CASSLSRGARETQYF. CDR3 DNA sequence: TGTGCCAGCAGCCTATCAAGGGGGGCCCGGGAGACCCAGTACTTC.

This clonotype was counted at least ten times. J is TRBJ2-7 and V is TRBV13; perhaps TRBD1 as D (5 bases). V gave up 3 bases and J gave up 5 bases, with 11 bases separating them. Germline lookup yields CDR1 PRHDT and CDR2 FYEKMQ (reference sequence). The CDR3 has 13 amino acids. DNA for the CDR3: TGTGCCAGCAGCTTGGGGCCCATCCACGAGCAGTACTTC. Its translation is CASSLGPIHEQYF.

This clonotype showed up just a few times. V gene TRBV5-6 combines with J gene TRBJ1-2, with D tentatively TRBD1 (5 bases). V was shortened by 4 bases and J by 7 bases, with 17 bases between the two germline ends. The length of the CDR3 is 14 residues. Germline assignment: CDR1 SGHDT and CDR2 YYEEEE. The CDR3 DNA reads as TGTGCCAGCAGCCCAGGGCTCCTGCGAGGTGGCTACACCTTC. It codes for CASSPGLLRGGYTF.

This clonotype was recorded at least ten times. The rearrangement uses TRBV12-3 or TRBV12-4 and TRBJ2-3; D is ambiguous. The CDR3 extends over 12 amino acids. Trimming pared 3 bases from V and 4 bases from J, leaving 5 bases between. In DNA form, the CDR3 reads TGTGCCAGCAGTTTTTCCGCAGATACGCAGTATTTT. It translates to CASSFSADTQYF.

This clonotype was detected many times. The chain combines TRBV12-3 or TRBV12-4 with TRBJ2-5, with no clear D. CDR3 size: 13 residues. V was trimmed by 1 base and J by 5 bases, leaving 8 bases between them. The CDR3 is CASSLGSWETQYF. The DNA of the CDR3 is TGTGCCAGCAGTTTAGGTAGTTGGGAGACCCAGTACTTC.

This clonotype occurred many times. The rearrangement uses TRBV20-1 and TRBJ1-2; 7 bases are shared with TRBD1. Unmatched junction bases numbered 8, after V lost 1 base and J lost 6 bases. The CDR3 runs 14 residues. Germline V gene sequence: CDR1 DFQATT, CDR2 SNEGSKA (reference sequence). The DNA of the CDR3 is TGCAGTGCTAGAGGGAGGGGGCCCTATGATGGCTACACCTTC. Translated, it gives CSARGRGPYDGYTF.

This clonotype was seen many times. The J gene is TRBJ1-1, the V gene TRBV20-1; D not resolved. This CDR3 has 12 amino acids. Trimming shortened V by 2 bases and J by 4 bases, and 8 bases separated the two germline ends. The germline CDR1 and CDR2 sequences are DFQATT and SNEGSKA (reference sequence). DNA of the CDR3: TGCAGTGCTAGAAGGGAAGGCACTGAAGCTTTCTTT. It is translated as CSARREGTEAFF.

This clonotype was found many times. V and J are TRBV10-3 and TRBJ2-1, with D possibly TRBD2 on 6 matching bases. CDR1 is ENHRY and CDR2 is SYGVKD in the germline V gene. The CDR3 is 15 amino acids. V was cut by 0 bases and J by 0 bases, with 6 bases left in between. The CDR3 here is CAISESGGSYNEQFF. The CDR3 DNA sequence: TGTGCCATCAGTGAGTCGGGGGGCTCCTACAATGAGCAGTTCTTC.